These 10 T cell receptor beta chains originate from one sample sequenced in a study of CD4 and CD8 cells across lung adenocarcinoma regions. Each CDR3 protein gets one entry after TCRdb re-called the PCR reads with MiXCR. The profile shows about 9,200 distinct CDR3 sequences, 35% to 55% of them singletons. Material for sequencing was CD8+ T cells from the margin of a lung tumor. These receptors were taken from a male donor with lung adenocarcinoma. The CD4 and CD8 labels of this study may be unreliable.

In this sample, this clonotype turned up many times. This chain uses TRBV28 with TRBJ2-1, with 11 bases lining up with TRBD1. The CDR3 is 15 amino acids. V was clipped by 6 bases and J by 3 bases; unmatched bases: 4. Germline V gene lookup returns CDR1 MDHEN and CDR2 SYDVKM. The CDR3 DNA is TGTGCCAGCAGGGGGGGACAGGGGGTCTACAATGAGCAGTTCTTC. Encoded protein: CASRGGQGVYNEQFF.

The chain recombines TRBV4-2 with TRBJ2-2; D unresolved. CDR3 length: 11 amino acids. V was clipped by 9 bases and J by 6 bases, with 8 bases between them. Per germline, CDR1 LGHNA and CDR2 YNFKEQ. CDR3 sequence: CASFGSGELFF. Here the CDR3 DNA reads TGTGCCAGTTTTGGATCCGGGGAGCTGTTTTTT.

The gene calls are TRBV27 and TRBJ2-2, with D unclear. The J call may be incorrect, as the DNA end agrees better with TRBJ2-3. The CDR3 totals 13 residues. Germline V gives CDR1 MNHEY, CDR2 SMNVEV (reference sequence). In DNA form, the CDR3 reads TGTGCCAGCAGCTACCGGAACACCGAGGCGCAGTATTTT. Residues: CASSYRNTEAQYF.

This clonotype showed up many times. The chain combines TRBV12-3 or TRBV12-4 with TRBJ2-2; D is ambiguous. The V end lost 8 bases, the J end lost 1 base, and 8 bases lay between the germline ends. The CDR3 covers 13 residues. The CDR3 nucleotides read TGTGCCAGCGGCCCACAGAACACCGGGGAGCTGTTTTTT. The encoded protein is CASGPQNTGELFF.

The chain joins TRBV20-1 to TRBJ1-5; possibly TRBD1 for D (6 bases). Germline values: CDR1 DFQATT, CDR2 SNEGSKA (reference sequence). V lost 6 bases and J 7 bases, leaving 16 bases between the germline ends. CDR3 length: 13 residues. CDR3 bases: TGCAGTGCACAGCTGGGGGGCGGGCAGCCCCAGCATTTT. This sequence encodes CSAQLGGGQPQHF.

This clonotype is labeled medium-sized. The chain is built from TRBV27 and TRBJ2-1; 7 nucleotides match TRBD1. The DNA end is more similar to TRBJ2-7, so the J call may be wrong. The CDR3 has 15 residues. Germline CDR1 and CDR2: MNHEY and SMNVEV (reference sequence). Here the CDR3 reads CASSFKLGQTYEQYF. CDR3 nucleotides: TGTGCCAGCAGTTTTAAGTTGGGACAGACTTACGAGCAGTACTTC.

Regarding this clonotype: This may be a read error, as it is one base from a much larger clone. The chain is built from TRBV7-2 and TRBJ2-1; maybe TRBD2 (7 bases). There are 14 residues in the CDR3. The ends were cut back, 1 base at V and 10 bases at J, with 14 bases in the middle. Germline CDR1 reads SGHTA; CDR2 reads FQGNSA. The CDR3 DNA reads TGTGCCAGCAGCTTAGGGGGGGGCCTCTACGAGCAGTTCTTC. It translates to CASSLGGGLYEQFF. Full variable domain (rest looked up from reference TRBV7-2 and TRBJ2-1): GAGVSQSPSNKVTEKGKDVELRCDPISGHTALYWYRQSLGQGLEFLIYFQGNSAPDKSGLPSDRFSAERTGGSVSTLTIQRTQQEDSAVYLCASSLGGGLYEQFFGPGTRLTVL.

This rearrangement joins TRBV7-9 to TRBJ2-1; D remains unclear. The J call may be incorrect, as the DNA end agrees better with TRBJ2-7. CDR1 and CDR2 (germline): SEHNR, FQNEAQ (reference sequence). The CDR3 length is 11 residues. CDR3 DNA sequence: TGTGCCAGCGGCAGGTCCGATGCGCAGTACTTC. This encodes CASGRSDAQYF.

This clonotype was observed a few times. The CDR3 DNA sequence: TGTGCCAGCAGTTTAGGGACAGAAGGGGGTTTCTTT. It codes for CASSLGTEGGFF. V and J are TRBV12-3 or TRBV12-4 and TRBJ1-1, with D maybe TRBD1 (6 bases). The CDR3 loop spans 12 amino acids. The V gene lost 1 base and the J gene lost 13 bases, with 13 bases spanning the gap.

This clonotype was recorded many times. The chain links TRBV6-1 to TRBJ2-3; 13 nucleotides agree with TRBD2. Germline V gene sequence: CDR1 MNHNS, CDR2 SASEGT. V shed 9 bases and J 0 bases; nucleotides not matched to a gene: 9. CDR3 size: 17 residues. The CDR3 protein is CASRGLAGDPSTDTQYF. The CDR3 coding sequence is TGTGCCAGTCGCGGACTAGCGGGGGACCCTAGCACAGATACGCAGTATTTT.